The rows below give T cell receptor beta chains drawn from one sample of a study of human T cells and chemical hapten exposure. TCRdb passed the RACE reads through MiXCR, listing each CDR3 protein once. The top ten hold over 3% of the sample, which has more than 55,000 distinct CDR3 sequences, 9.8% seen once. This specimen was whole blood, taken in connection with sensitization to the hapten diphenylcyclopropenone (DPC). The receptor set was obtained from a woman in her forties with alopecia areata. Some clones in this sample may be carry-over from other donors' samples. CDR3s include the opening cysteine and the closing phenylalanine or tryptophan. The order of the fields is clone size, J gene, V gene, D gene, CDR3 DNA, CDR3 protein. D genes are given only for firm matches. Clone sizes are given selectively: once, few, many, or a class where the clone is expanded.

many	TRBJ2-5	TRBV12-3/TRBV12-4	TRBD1	TGTGCCAGCAGGTGGACAGGCCAAGAGACCCAGTACTTC	CASRWTGQETQYF
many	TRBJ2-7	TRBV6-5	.	TGTGCCAGCAGTTGGACGGCGGATAGCTCCTACGAGCAGTACTTC	CASSWTADSSYEQYF
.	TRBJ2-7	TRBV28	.	TGTGCCAGCAGTTTATACGCGCGGACCTACGAGCAGTACTTC	CASSLYARTYEQYF
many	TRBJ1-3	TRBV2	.	TGTGCCAGCAAAGTAAACACCATATATTTT	CASKVNTIYF
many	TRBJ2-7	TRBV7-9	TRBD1	TGTGCCAGCAGCGCACGACAGGGTTCAAGGGACGAGCAGTACTTC	CASSARQGSRDEQYF
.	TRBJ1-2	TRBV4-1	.	TGCGCCAGCAGCCAAGTGTACAGTGCGGATGGCTACACCTTC	CASSQVYSADGYTF
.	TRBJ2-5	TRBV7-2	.	TGTGCCAGCAGCTTAACCAGTGGGGAGACCCAGTACTTC	CASSLTSGETQYF
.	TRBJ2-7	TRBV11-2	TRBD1	TGTGCCAGCAGCTTAGCAGGGACAGCACTGGAGGAGCAGTACTTC	CASSLAGTALEEQYF
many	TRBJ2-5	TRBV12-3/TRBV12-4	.	TGTGCCAGCAGTTTAGAAGGGCAGGGGATGGAGACCCAGTACTTC	CASSLEGQGMETQYF
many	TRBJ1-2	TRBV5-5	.	TGTGCCAGCAGCTTGGAAGGGCGCTATGGCTACACCTTC	CASSLEGRYGYTF
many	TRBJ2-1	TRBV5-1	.	TGCGCCAGCAGTTCTAGCGACCTCTCCTACAATGAGCAGTTCTTC	CASSSSDLSYNEQFF
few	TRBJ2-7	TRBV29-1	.	TGCAGCGTTGTGGAGGGAGGCGAGCAGTACTTC	CSVVEGGEQYF
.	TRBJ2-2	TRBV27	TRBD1	TGTGCCAGCAGTTGGCGGACAGGGGGCCCCACCGGGGAGCTGTCTTTT	CASSWRTGGPTGELSF
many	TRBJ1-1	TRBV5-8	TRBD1	TGTGCCAGCAGCTTGAGGACAGGGGGCCTCACTGAAGCTTTCTTT	CASSLRTGGLTEAFF
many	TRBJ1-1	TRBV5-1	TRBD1	TGCGCCAGCAGTCGTTCCGGGACAGTGGTCACTGAAGCTTTCTTT	CASSRSGTVVTEAFF
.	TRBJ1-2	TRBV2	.	TGTGCCAGCACGATTGAAAGTAGGCAGGGGTTCGGCTACACCTTC	CASTIESRQGFGYTF
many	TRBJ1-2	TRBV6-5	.	TGTGCCAGCAGTTCCCCGGGGAGAGGCATTGGCTACACCTTC	CASSSPGRGIGYTF
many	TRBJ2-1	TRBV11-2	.	TGTGCCAGCAGCTTAGCGGGGGCGTTAAGCTCCTACAATGAGCAGTTCTTC	CASSLAGALSSYNEQFF
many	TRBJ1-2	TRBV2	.	TGTGCCAGCAGGGGGGACTCAACTTACTATGGCTACACCTTC	CASRGDSTYYGYTF
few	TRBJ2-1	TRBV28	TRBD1	TGTGCCAGCAGACCGGACAGGGGAGAATACAATGAGCAGTTCTTC	CASRPDRGEYNEQFF
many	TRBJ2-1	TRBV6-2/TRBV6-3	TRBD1	TGTGCCAGTTTGGGACAGGGACACAATGAGCAGTTCTTC	CASLGQGHNEQFF
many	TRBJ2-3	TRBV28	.	TGTGCCAGCAGTTTAGGCGGTAGCGGCACAGATACGCAGTATTTT	CASSLGGSGTDTQYF
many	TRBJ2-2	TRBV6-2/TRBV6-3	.	TGTGCCAGCAGTTTCAAGGATCGTCTCACCGGGGAGCTGTTTTTT	CASSFKDRLTGELFF
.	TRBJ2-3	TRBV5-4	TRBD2	TGTGCCAGCAGCACCCGACTAGCGGGGGGGGCAGATACGCAGTATTTT	CASSTRLAGGADTQYF
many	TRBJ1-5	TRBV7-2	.	TGTGCCAGCACCATACGACTTGATCAGCCCCAGCATTTT	CASTIRLDQPQHF
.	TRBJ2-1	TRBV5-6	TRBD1	TGTGCCAGCAGCTCAGACTTGGGGACAGCACTTTACAATGAGCAGTTCTTC	CASSSDLGTALYNEQFF
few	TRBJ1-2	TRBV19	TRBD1	TGTGCCAGTAGTAAGAATTCCGGGACAGCCGTAAGCTATGGCTACACCTTC	CASSKNSGTAVSYGYTF